This TCR beta chain was observed in a study of vaccination and CD4 T cells after COVID-19. About the research overall: Convalescent individuals exhibited SARS-CoV-2 positivity on nasal swab PCR, with several mild and one severe presentation.

Scientists ran DNA taken from cultured CD4+ T cells through the Oncomine TCR Beta short-read assay for sequencing. TCRdb re-derived calls from the PCR reads in MiXCR, one entry per CDR3 protein. The sample records about 19,000 distinct CDR3 sequences, 38% being singletons. This clonotype was counted between two and nine times. Its antigen is not identified. Described treatment: approximately nine-day PBMC culture with coronavirus spike peptide pools or control peptides (ViraFEST assay). Once peptide pools had expanded antigen-specific T cells, ViraFEST sequenced TCRs. Per-well cultures of some 2 million PBMCs received 9 to 10 IU/ml IL-2 and 10 ug/ml peptide pools. The specimen was cultured CD4+ T cells from blood. The sequence was obtained from a human donor with COVID-19.

This chain's CDR3 is CSARTGKSSYNSPLHF. CDR3 DNA: TGCAGTGCCCGGACAGGGAAGAGCTCCTATAATTCACCCCTCCACTTT. This chain links TRBV20-1 with TRBJ1-6; 8 bases fit TRBD1. The CDR3 consists of 16 residues. Germline V gives CDR1 DFQATT, CDR2 SNEGSKA (reference sequence). V lost 6 bases, J lost 0 bases, and 7 bases stayed unmatched.